The 15 T cell receptor beta chains presented below share a single source sample, sequenced in a study of OX40 agonist ivuxolimab in advanced cancers. Data came from immunoSEQ multiplex PCR; TCRdb stores just in-frame clones and leaves some out. The table records 45,000 to 65,000 clones, roughly 84% of them present only once. The material sequenced was CD4+ or CD8+ T cells sorted from blood, taken in a trial of the OX40 agonist ivuxolimab. The source of these receptors is an adult with an advanced solid tumor such as melanoma, head and neck, liver or kidney cancer.

This clone has just a few counts. This chain connects TRBV6-5 to TRBJ2-3; TRBD1 matches 7 bases. Losses at the gene ends were 2 bases for V and 6 bases for J; bases not matched to a gene: 5. The CDR3 loop spans 14 amino acids. Per the germline V gene, CDR1 is MNHEY and CDR2 is SVGAGI. CDR3 region: CASSYGTVGDTQYF. The DNA of the CDR3 is TGTGCCAGCAGTTACGGGACAGTGGGGGATACGCAGTATTTT.

The genes are TRBV10-3 and TRBJ2-7, with 9 bases aligning to TRBD1. The CDR3 loop spans 13 amino acids. Germline V lookup: CDR1 ENHRY, CDR2 SYGVKD. Unmatched junction bases numbered 4, after V lost 6 bases and J lost 4 bases. The DNA for the CDR3 is TGTGCCATCAGGCCCGGACAGGGGTACGAGCAGTACTTC. Translating gives CAIRPGQGYEQYF.

The chain uses TRBV29-1 and TRBJ2-3; TRBD2 aligns across 7 bases. From germline, CDR1 is SQVTM and CDR2 ANQGSEA. The CDR3 has 14 residues. The V and J ends lost 0 bases and 1 base, in that order; junction bases with no gene match: 1. CDR3 amino acids: CSVEDAGGTDTQYF. The DNA for the CDR3 is TGCAGCGTTGAAGACGCGGGGGGCACAGATACGCAGTATTTT.

V usage is TRBV9 and J usage is TRBJ2-3; TRBD2 aligns across 9 bases. The V gene's germline CDR1 is SGDLS and CDR2 YYNGEE. CDR3 length equals 16 residues. The V and J ends lost 3 bases and 4 bases, in that order; junction bases with no gene match: 9. CDR3 region: CASSALGLARADTQYF. For the CDR3, the DNA is TGTGCCAGCAGCGCCCTGGGACTAGCTAGGGCAGATACGCAGTATTTT.

This clone was seen more than once but under ten times. The chain couples TRBV19 to TRBJ2-1; TRBD2 matches at 8 bases. The junction had 11 bases not matched to a gene; V was cut back by 5 bases and J by 5 bases. This CDR3 spans 16 amino acids. Germline V CDR1 and CDR2: LNHDA, SQIVND (reference sequence). The CDR3 protein is CASSFGLAFTHNEQFF. The CDR3 DNA is TGTGCCAGTAGTTTTGGACTAGCTTTTACCCACAATGAGCAGTTCTTC.

In this sample, this clone turned up once. The chain links TRBV5-1 to TRBJ2-3; D is uncertain. V lost 1 base to trimming and J lost 5 bases, with 11 bases between them. The CDR3 runs 14 residues. Germline loops: CDR1 SGHRS, CDR2 YFSETQ. The CDR3 loop is CASSLNEPRDTQYF. In DNA, the CDR3 is TGCGCCAGCAGCTTGAATGAACCGCGAGATACGCAGTATTTT.

The V call is TRBV6-4, the J call TRBJ1-6; D remains unclear. This CDR3 contains 13 residues. V was cut by 6 bases and J by 6 bases, with 9 bases left in between. CDR1 is MRHNA and CDR2 is SNTAGT in the germline V gene. Here the CDR3 reads CASRQDFNSPLHF. CDR3 DNA: TGTGCCAGCAGGCAAGACTTTAATTCACCCCTCCACTTT.

This clone was found once. This chain uses TRBV4-1 with TRBJ1-4; weak D call: TRBD1 (5 bases). Trimming cost V 1 base and J 11 bases, with 17 bases left between them. This CDR3 region has 15 residues. In germline, CDR1 is MGHRA, CDR2 YSYEKL. The CDR3: CASSQAGGGLEKLFF. For the CDR3, the DNA is TGCGCCAGCAGCCAAGCGGGGGGGGGTCTAGAGAAACTGTTTTTT.

As regards this clone: The same CDR3 can be traced to other DNA sequences in this sample. The chain recombines TRBV13 with TRBJ2-3; TRBD1 or TRBD2 may be the D gene (6 bases each). V lost 5 bases, J lost 0 bases, and 12 bases lay in between. This CDR3 contains 15 residues. Germline V lookup: CDR1 PRHDT, CDR2 FYEKMQ (reference sequence). The CDR3 nucleotides are TGTGCCAGCAGCCCCGGGGGCCCGAGCACAGATACGCAGTATTTT. Its protein is CASSPGGPSTDTQYF.

This chain uses TRBV11-3 with TRBJ1-3; D not resolved. Germline V gene lookup returns CDR1 SGHNT and CDR2 YENEEA. CDR3 length: 15 residues. V was clipped by 1 base and J by 6 bases, with 13 bases between them. For the CDR3, the DNA is TGTGCCAGCAGCTTAGTGGGAAATGCTGAAAACACCATATATTTT. It is translated as CASSLVGNAENTIYF.

The chain uses TRBV5-1 and TRBJ1-1; D ambiguous. V was cut by 0 bases and J by 4 bases, with 10 bases left in between. Germline-derived CDR1 and CDR2 are SGHRS and YFSETQ. The CDR3 contains 14 residues. CDR3 loop: CASSLEGSATEAFF. The CDR3 DNA reads as TGCGCCAGCAGCTTGGAAGGGAGCGCCACTGAAGCTTTCTTT.

The chain combines TRBV2 with TRBJ1-2; D not certain. Germline lookup yields CDR1 SNHLY and CDR2 FYNNEI. This CDR3 comprises 14 residues. Trimming cost V 6 bases and J 4 bases, with 15 bases left between them. This CDR3 is CASSPTPLGYGYTF. In nucleotides, the CDR3 is TGTGCCAGCAGCCCGACTCCCCTGGGCTATGGCTACACCTTC.

The CDR3 here is CASSEIPSPQHF. The CDR3 DNA follows: TGTGCCAGCAGTGAGATACCATCGCCCCAGCATTTT. The J gene is TRBJ1-5, the V gene TRBV6-5; D ambiguous. The V end was cut by 5 bases, the J end by 9 bases, with 11 bases between. Germline V gene data show CDR1 as MNHEY and CDR2 as SVGAGI. The CDR3 contains 12 residues.

The chain employs TRBV2 and TRBJ2-5; either TRBD1 or TRBD2 may supply D (5 bases each). The V gene's germline CDR1 is SNHLY and CDR2 FYNNEI. The CDR3 has 15 residues. Trimming left V 5 bases short and J 4 bases short, with 17 bases between. CDR3 sequence (DNA): TGTGCCAGCAGTCCGGACCCGTTTGGGGGAGAGACCCAGTACTTC. This sequence encodes CASSPDPFGGETQYF.

The V and J genes are TRBV4-3 and TRBJ1-1; D is uncertain. Germline assignment: CDR1 LGHNA and CDR2 YSLEER. Trimming pared 0 bases from V and 8 bases from J, leaving 13 bases between. This CDR3 comprises 14 residues. CDR3 coding DNA: TGCGCCAGCAGCCAAGAGATACAAGCCGTCGAAGCTTTCTTT. This encodes CASSQEIQAVEAFF.